The 27 T cell receptor beta chains reported below all come from one sample, sequenced in a study of T cells after yellow fever vaccination. TCRdb itself ran the 5' RACE reads through MiXCR, one entry per CDR3 protein. The data contain some 320,000 distinct CDR3 sequences, approximately 8% of them singletons. The source was CD4+ T cells sorted from PBMCs, collected 5 days after the yellow fever booster vaccination. The origin of the receptors is a man aged 18 to 30 who received the YFV17D yellow fever vaccine.

The chain recombines TRBV20-1 with TRBJ1-2; D is perhaps TRBD1 (5 bases). The V and J ends lost 2 bases and 8 bases respectively, with 18 bases between them. The CDR3 extends over 14 amino acids. Germline V lookup: CDR1 DFQATT, CDR2 SNEGSKA (reference sequence). The CDR3 DNA follows: TGCAGTGCTAGATTCCCAAGGGGAACGGGGGGCTACACCTTC. Encoded protein: CSARFPRGTGGYTF.

This clonotype was counted between two and nine times. This sequence joins TRBV24-1 and TRBJ2-2, with 8 bases lining up with TRBD2. Losses at the gene ends were 5 bases for V and 5 bases for J; bases not matched to a gene: 9. Germline lookup yields CDR1 KGHDR and CDR2 SFDVKD. CDR3 length: 16 amino acids. The chain's CDR3 is CATSGVSGGWTGELFF. CDR3 in DNA: TGTGCCACCAGTGGAGTGAGCGGGGGATGGACCGGGGAGCTGTTTTTT.

The chain's CDR3 is CASSPRGGGNQPQHF. CDR3 bases: TGTGCCAGCTCCCCCAGGGGGGGCGGAAATCAGCCCCAGCATTTT. This chain links TRBV18 with TRBJ1-5, with 7 bases identical to TRBD1. This CDR3 is built from 15 residues. Germline CDR1 is KGHSH and CDR2 is LQKENI. V was pared by 6 bases and J by 4 bases, with 9 bases of the junction left unmatched.

This clonotype has a count of ten or more. V gene TRBV5-1 combines with J gene TRBJ1-1; D may be TRBD1 (5 bases). There are 17 residues in the CDR3. V shed 4 bases and J shed 5 bases, with 24 bases lying between them. Germline lookup yields CDR1 SGHRS and CDR2 YFSETQ. The CDR3 region has the DNA TGCGCCAGCAGCCCGGGGGGGATCGGGACCGGGAGAACTGAAGCTTTCTTT. Protein sequence: CASSPGGIGTGRTEAFF.

The V call is TRBV3-1, the J call TRBJ2-5; 10 bases align to TRBD2. Germline V gene sequence: CDR1 LGHDT, CDR2 YNNKEL (reference sequence). The CDR3 sequence is 15 residues long. J was trimmed by 1 base and V by 6 bases; bases with no gene match: 5. This CDR3 reads CASRRTSGFQETQYF. DNA for the CDR3: TGTGCCAGCAGACGGACTAGCGGATTCCAAGAGACCCAGTACTTC.

The rearrangement joins TRBV20-1 to TRBJ1-2; D remains unclear. The germline V gene has CDR1 DFQATT and CDR2 SNEGSKA (reference sequence). Trimming removed 0 bases from V and 4 bases from J, with 9 bases in between. The CDR3 loop spans 13 amino acids. CDR3 in DNA: TGCAGTGCTAGAGATTTTTCAGGCTATGGCTACACCTTC. Translating it yields CSARDFSGYGYTF.

This clonotype has only a few counts. The chain is built from TRBV12-3 or TRBV12-4 and TRBJ1-5, with 9 bases fitting TRBD1. Losses at the gene ends were 2 bases for V and 7 bases for J; bases not matched to a gene: 15. The CDR3 runs 18 residues. The CDR3 is CASSLPRIGQGIRQPQHF. The DNA of the CDR3 is TGTGCCAGCAGTTTACCCCGCATTGGACAGGGGATTCGGCAGCCCCAGCATTTT.

A few counts support this clonotype. The rearrangement joins TRBV7-2 to TRBJ1-4, with TRBD1 matching 8 bases. The CDR3 is 18 residues long. The germline gives CDR1 SGHTA, CDR2 FQGNSA. The junction had 11 bases not matched to a gene; V was cut back by 5 bases and J by 0 bases. This CDR3 is CASSRRQLDRATNEKLFF. In nucleotides, the CDR3 is TGTGCCAGCAGCCGAAGACAATTGGACAGGGCAACTAATGAAAAACTGTTTTTT.

This sequence joins TRBV7-9 and TRBJ1-2; D not certain. The CDR3 runs 15 residues. Germline CDR1 reads SEHNR; CDR2 reads FQNEAQ (reference sequence). V was clipped by 2 bases and J by 0 bases, with 10 bases between them. As DNA, the CDR3 is TGTGCCAGCAGCTTACAGGCAGTGACTAACTATGGCTACACCTTC. Translating it yields CASSLQAVTNYGYTF.

In this sample, this clonotype turned up a few times. The J gene is TRBJ1-1, the V gene TRBV12-3 or TRBV12-4; D unresolved. The ends were cut back, 1 base at V and 3 bases at J, with 15 bases in the middle. This CDR3 spans 16 amino acids. Here the CDR3 DNA reads TGTGCCAGCAGTTTAGGTCAGTCTGCCTCTGACACTGAAGCTTTCTTT. This gives the protein CASSLGQSASDTEAFF.

This clonotype was found many times. V gene TRBV5-1 combines with J gene TRBJ2-1, with unresolved D. The CDR3 is 15 residues long. The V gene lost 0 bases and the J gene lost 0 bases, with 7 bases spanning the gap. Germline CDR1 is SGHRS and CDR2 is YFSETQ. DNA for the CDR3: TGCGCCAGCAGCTTGGGGGGTTTCTCCTACAATGAGCAGTTCTTC. Translating gives CASSLGGFSYNEQFF.

This chain joins TRBV7-2 and TRBJ2-3; possibly TRBD2 for D (6 bases). V shed 11 bases and J shed 2 bases, with 11 bases lying between them. CDR1 SGHTA and CDR2 FQGNSA come from the germline V gene. The CDR3 spans 12 residues. The CDR3 nucleotides are TGTGCCGCGGGGCCCTTCACAGATACGCAGTATTTT. It is translated as CAAGPFTDTQYF.

This clonotype has a handful of counts. The chain recombines TRBV14 with TRBJ2-5, with D unresolved. Trimming left V 3 bases short and J 6 bases short, with 2 bases between. From germline, CDR1 is SGHDN and CDR2 FVKESK. The CDR3 is 10 residues long. The DNA for the CDR3 is TGTGCCAGCAGCCAGAAGACCCAGTACTTC. Its protein is CASSQKTQYF.

There are a few counts of this clonotype. This chain uses TRBV3-1 with TRBJ2-7; 7 nucleotides align to TRBD2. The CDR3 extends over 14 amino acids. Trimming took 1 base from V and 7 from J; bases not matched to a gene: 7. Germline values: CDR1 LGHDT, CDR2 YNNKEL (reference sequence). The CDR3 loop is CASSQASGVGEQYV. The CDR3 nucleotides are TGTGCCAGCAGCCAAGCCAGCGGGGTGGGAGAGCAGTACGTC.

This chain links TRBV10-3 with TRBJ2-1; TRBD2 agrees at 14 bases. The germline gives CDR1 ENHRY, CDR2 SYGVKD. V was pared by 0 bases and J by 8 bases, with 3 bases of the junction left unmatched. CDR3 length: 16 amino acids. The CDR3 DNA is TGTGCCATCAGTGAGTCGACTAGCGGGGGGGCTCATGAGCAGTTCTTC. This codes for CAISESTSGGAHEQFF.

This clonotype was counted a few times. This rearrangement joins TRBV6-6 to TRBJ1-1; TRBD1 might be the D (6 bases). The CDR3 totals 15 residues. Trimming shortened V by 7 bases and J by 3 bases, and 18 bases separated the two germline ends. The germline V gene encodes CDR1 MNHNY and CDR2 SVGAGI (reference sequence). The CDR3 nucleotides read TGTGCCAGCACCCGATACGGGGGGGGCGACACTGAAGCTTTCTTT. This sequence encodes CASTRYGGGDTEAFF.

This clonotype showed up many times. This rearrangement joins TRBV4-3 to TRBJ2-2; 13 bases match TRBD2. Germline CDR1 is LGHNA and CDR2 is YSLEER. CDR3 length: 18 amino acids. J lost 7 bases, V lost 3 bases, and 11 bases had no gene match. CDR3 coding DNA: TGCGCCAGCAGCCAGGAAACCGGGACTAGCGGGGAGGACGGGGAGCTGTTTTTT. The encoded protein is CASSQETGTSGEDGELFF.

This chain links TRBV12-3 or TRBV12-4 with TRBJ1-2, with D unclear. V shed 1 base and J shed 0 bases, with 12 bases lying between them. The CDR3 has 16 amino acids. The CDR3 nucleotides are TGTGCCAGCAGTTTAGGCAGATCAAGTACTAACTATGGCTACACCTTC. Amino acid sequence: CASSLGRSSTNYGYTF.

The chain couples TRBV2 to TRBJ1-6; D is undetermined. The V end lost 7 bases, the J end lost 6 bases, and 10 bases lay between the germline ends. This CDR3 is 13 amino acids long. Germline loops: CDR1 SNHLY, CDR2 FYNNEI. In nucleotides, the CDR3 is TGTGCCAGCACGGGCAGCATTAATTCACCCCTCCACTTT. Its translation: CASTGSINSPLHF.

This chain connects TRBV3-2 to TRBJ2-1; the D call of TRBD1 is as the table states it, not checked on the DNA. TRBV3-2 is tagged as a pseudogene. CDR3 length equals 18 residues. CDR3 coding DNA: TGTGCCAGCAGCCAAGTGACGGAGGGGGCGCCGATTTACAATGAGCAGTTCTTC. Amino acids: CASSQVTEGAPIYNEQFF.

The chain employs TRBV7-2 and TRBJ1-4; possibly TRBD1 for D (5 bases). With 6 bases removed from V and 8 bases from J, the gap between germline ends came to 13 bases. The CDR3 runs 13 residues. CDR1 SGHTA and CDR2 FQGNSA come from the germline V gene. The CDR3 loop is CASSSGSWEKLFF. The CDR3 DNA reads TGTGCCAGCAGTTCAGGGAGCTGGGAAAAACTGTTTTTT.

The table lists this clonotype with a few counts. V usage is TRBV7-3 and J usage is TRBJ2-3; tentative D call: TRBD1 (6 bases). This CDR3 comprises 16 residues. Germline values: CDR1 SGHTA, CDR2 FQGTGA. Trimming removed 1 base from V and 5 bases from J, with 16 bases in between. The CDR3 nucleotides are TGTGCCAGCAGCTTAAATTCTCCAGGGGCGGGAGATACGCAGTATTTT. Translation: CASSLNSPGAGDTQYF.

Only a few counts were recorded for this clonotype. J is TRBJ2-5 and V is TRBV9; D ambiguous. V was cut by 0 bases and J by 2 bases, with 8 bases left in between. The V gene's germline CDR1 is SGDLS and CDR2 YYNGEE. This CDR3 has 14 amino acids. The CDR3 loop reads CASSVGNRQETQYF. The DNA of the CDR3 is TGTGCCAGCAGCGTAGGTAACAGACAAGAGACCCAGTACTTC.

This clonotype was observed many times. CDR3 protein: CSARQDRTGELFF. In nucleotides, the CDR3 is TGCAGTGCTAGACAGGACCGGACCGGGGAGCTGTTTTTT. This sequence joins TRBV20-1 and TRBJ2-2, with unresolved D. This CDR3 region has 13 residues. Germline-derived CDR1 and CDR2 are DFQATT and SNEGSKA (reference sequence). V lost 2 bases and J 5 bases, leaving 9 bases between the germline ends.

This clonotype was seen more than once but under ten times. This rearrangement joins TRBV6-5 to TRBJ1-6; D might be TRBD1 (5 bases). CDR3 size: 16 residues. V was cut by 1 base and J by 10 bases, with 17 bases left in between. CDR1 is MNHEY, CDR2 SVGAGI, per germline. The CDR3 DNA reads TGTGCCAGCAGTTACTATCGGACGGGGGAGGAATCACCCCTCCACTTT. This gives the protein CASSYYRTGEESPLHF.

The V gene is TRBV12-3 or TRBV12-4, the J gene TRBJ2-7; 10 nucleotides line up with TRBD1. The V and J ends lost 7 bases and 4 bases, in that order; junction bases with no gene match: 7. The CDR3 totals 14 residues. The CDR3 protein is CASKMTGGTYEQYF. The CDR3 region has the DNA TGTGCCAGCAAAATGACAGGGGGCACTTACGAGCAGTACTTC.

The V gene is TRBV12-3 or TRBV12-4, the J gene TRBJ1-2; 9 nucleotides agree with TRBD1. This CDR3 is 14 amino acids long. Germline trimming cut 5 bases from V and 8 bases from J; bases unmatched to any gene: 9. The CDR3 protein is CASSAGQGIIGYTF. The CDR3 DNA is TGTGCCAGCAGTGCCGGACAGGGGATAATCGGCTACACCTTC.